This TCR beta chain was profiled in a study of T cells after yellow fever vaccination. UMIs and a universal primer site were added when TCR cDNA was made by 5'RACE template switching. TCRdb re-called the 5' RACE reads through MiXCR, storing one row per CDR3 protein. The sample carries about 330,000 distinct CDR3 sequences, 6.8% recorded once. A word on this clonotype: Its antigen is still unknown.

Overall study findings and caveats: The secondary response showed a weaker magnitude and a faster peak, day 5 versus 15. Overall, a small share of clonotypes was seen in both CD4 and CD8 compartments. Post-booster repertoires contained most primary-vaccination clones again (96% CD4, over 70% CD8).

This TCR was sampled from a man younger than 35 who received the YFV17D yellow fever vaccine. The material sequenced was PBMCs, taken more than 40 days after the first yellow fever vaccination.

CDR3 protein: CASRAKTGRDTGEQFF. The CDR3 DNA reads TGTGCCAGCAGAGCAAAGACAGGTCGGGACACGGGTGAGCAGTTCTTC. The gene calls are TRBV6-1 and TRBJ2-1; maybe TRBD1 (6 bases). V shed 6 bases and J shed 9 bases, with 24 bases lying between them. CDR3 length equals 16 residues. The germline CDR1 and CDR2 sequences are MNHNS and SASEGT.